This is a list of T cell receptor beta chains from one sample in a study of identical twins. TCRdb reanalysed the 5' RACE reads using MiXCR and keeps one entry per CDR3 protein. The repertoire has some 500,000 distinct CDR3 sequences, more than 9% of them found once; the top ten carry around 3.1%. The sample was also reused in another study, on yellow fever vaccine responses in identical twins.

Sequenced: PBMCs. The receptors were sampled from a woman under 30 in good health. The CDR3 runs from the conserved cysteine through the conserved F or W. Size is stated for part of the rows, as once, few or many counts, or as a class when the clone is expanded.

abundance: -; j_gene: TRBJ1-2; v_gene: TRBV29-1; CDR3aa: CSVEDRQGASYGYTF
abundance: few; j_gene: TRBJ2-1; v_gene: TRBV7-3; CDR3aa: CASSSDLAGPQFF
abundance: few; j_gene: TRBJ2-3; v_gene: TRBV5-1; CDR3aa: CASSLVPGLGTDTQYF
abundance: few; j_gene: TRBJ2-5; v_gene: TRBV6-5; CDR3aa: CASSYSWVGQGAGTQYF
abundance: many; j_gene: TRBJ2-7; v_gene: TRBV3-1; CDR3aa: CASSSTRSSEQYF
abundance: -; j_gene: TRBJ2-2; v_gene: TRBV28; CDR3aa: CASSLSQWFGELFF
abundance: -; j_gene: TRBJ2-3; v_gene: TRBV5-6; CDR3aa: CASSLGLAVIHTQYF
abundance: many; j_gene: TRBJ2-3; v_gene: TRBV18; CDR3aa: CASSPQGSTDTQYF
abundance: -; j_gene: TRBJ1-2; v_gene: TRBV18; CDR3aa: CASSHGGVWDYGYTF
abundance: -; j_gene: TRBJ2-7; v_gene: TRBV5-1; CDR3aa: CASSLDDRGSYEQYF
abundance: few; j_gene: TRBJ2-2; v_gene: TRBV29-1; CDR3aa: CSVEENGGELFF
abundance: many; j_gene: TRBJ1-1; v_gene: TRBV3-1; CDR3aa: CASSRGQGSTEAFF
abundance: few; j_gene: TRBJ1-1; v_gene: TRBV20-1; CDR3aa: CSASGTMNTEAFF
abundance: few; j_gene: TRBJ2-7; v_gene: TRBV27; CDR3aa: CASSLWPGLGEQYF
abundance: -; j_gene: TRBJ2-7; v_gene: TRBV2; CDR3aa: CASSDKGSYEQYF
abundance: few; j_gene: TRBJ1-6; v_gene: TRBV19; CDR3aa: CASSGGDSPLHF
abundance: few; j_gene: TRBJ2-1; v_gene: TRBV27; CDR3aa: CASSSLTHYNEQFF
abundance: -; j_gene: TRBJ2-7; v_gene: TRBV28; CDR3aa: CASSFSRLAGGHYEQYF
abundance: many; j_gene: TRBJ2-1; v_gene: TRBV7-6; CDR3aa: CASSLDPRRGISYNEQFF
abundance: many; j_gene: TRBJ2-7; v_gene: TRBV20-1; CDR3aa: CSAREQSAYEQYF
abundance: -; j_gene: TRBJ1-2; v_gene: TRBV7-9; CDR3aa: CASSSHGGAYNYGYTF
abundance: few; j_gene: TRBJ2-7; v_gene: TRBV12-3/TRBV12-4; CDR3aa: CASSYHGLDFEQYF